This entry lists 25 T cell receptor beta chains sequenced from one sample in a study of beta chain features in type 1 diabetes. Their target antigens are unknown. Notes on the study in general: Among patients with Type 1 diabetes, TCRB CDR3s were moderately but significantly shorter in every one of the four CD4+ subsets.

The study reverse transcribed the entire isolated RNA, so it sequenced expressed TCRB transcripts. Some clones are missing from TCRdb's copy, which holds only in-frame ones; the method was immunoSEQ multiplex PCR. The sample records some 240,000 clones, 16% being singletons. Sequencing was performed on naive CD4+ T cells from blood. The receptors here all came from a man between 25 and 39 years old with type 1 diabetes.

This chain joins TRBV29-1 and TRBJ2-5; 7 positions match TRBD1. This CDR3 is 13 amino acids long. With 5 bases clipped from V and 5 bases from J, the junction kept 8 bases outside the gene matches. Germline V gives CDR1 SQVTM, CDR2 ANQGSEA. CDR3 in DNA: TGCAGCGTTATAACAGGGGCTCCCGAGACCCAGTACTTC. It yields the protein CSVITGAPETQYF.

The chain uses TRBV4-1 and TRBJ1-4; D is possibly TRBD1 (5 bases). Germline V gene data show CDR1 as MGHRA and CDR2 as YSYEKL. CDR3 length: 17 amino acids. Deletions cut 3 bases from V and 0 bases from J, with 14 bases between. CDR3 residues: CASSQNPYRSTNEKLFF. Here the CDR3 DNA reads TGCGCCAGCAGCCAGAATCCCTACAGGTCAACTAATGAAAAACTGTTTTTT.

The rearrangement links TRBV7-2 to TRBJ2-7; 8 bases are shared with TRBD1. The germline V gene encodes CDR1 SGHTA and CDR2 FQGNSA. CDR3 length: 17 amino acids. V lost 5 bases, J lost 5 bases, and 17 bases stayed unmatched. The CDR3 protein is CASSPSRAQGALNEQYF. In DNA form, the CDR3 reads TGTGCCAGCAGCCCATCCAGGGCCCAGGGGGCGCTGAACGAGCAGTACTTC.

The chain recombines TRBV7-3 with TRBJ2-4; 10 nucleotides align to TRBD1. V shed 5 bases, J shed 6 bases, and the junction held 10 bases outside the gene matches. The CDR3 has 16 amino acids. Germline CDR1 is SGHTA and CDR2 is FQGTGA. CDR3 amino acids: CASSVGQGSYGNIQYF. The CDR3 region has the DNA TGTGCCAGCAGCGTGGGACAGGGGTCATACGGAAACATTCAGTACTTC.

In this sample, this clone turned up a few times. The gene calls are TRBV27 and TRBJ2-5; no clear D gene. This CDR3 comprises 16 residues. V lost 3 bases to trimming and J lost 4 bases, with 18 bases between them. CDR1 is MNHEY and CDR2 is SMNVEV in the germline V gene (reference sequence). For the CDR3, the DNA is TGTGCCAGCAGTTTCAATGGTGATGGCCGCAGAGAGACCCAGTACTTC. Its translation: CASSFNGDGRRETQYF.

This clone was detected a few times. The CDR3 reads CAISESRTNTYNEQFF. The CDR3 DNA sequence: TGTGCCATCAGTGAGTCGAGGACAAATACATACAATGAGCAGTTCTTC. The rearrangement joins TRBV10-3 to TRBJ2-1; D might be TRBD1 (5 bases). Trimming cost V 0 bases and J 4 bases, with 13 bases left between them. The germline CDR1 and CDR2 sequences are ENHRY and SYGVKD. The CDR3 is 16 amino acids.

This clone was counted between two and nine times. CDR3 DNA sequence: TGTGCCATCGAATACTATGGCTACACCTTC. This translates into CAIEYYGYTF. V is TRBV28 and J is TRBJ1-2; no definite D call. Germline V gives CDR1 MDHEN, CDR2 SYDVKM. The CDR3 contains 10 residues. The V end was cut by 10 bases, the J end by 3 bases, with 6 bases between.

DNA of the CDR3: TGCAGCGTTGAAAGGCAGAACAATGAAAAACTGTTTTTT. Translating it yields CSVERQNNEKLFF. The chain links TRBV29-1 to TRBJ1-4; D call uncertain. Germline loops: CDR1 SQVTM, CDR2 ANQGSEA. The CDR3 is made up of 13 amino acids. Trimming stripped 2 bases from V and 5 bases from J, with 9 bases between.

The genes are TRBV7-9 and TRBJ1-5; 10 nucleotides line up with TRBD1. CDR1 is SEHNR, CDR2 FQNEAQ, per germline (reference sequence). There are 12 residues in the CDR3. Trimming removed 5 bases from V and 11 bases from J; junction bases left unmatched: 3. CDR3 region: CASSPDRGAQHF. CDR3 DNA: TGTGCCAGCAGCCCGGACAGGGGGGCCCAGCATTTT. Full variable domain (remainder filled in from reference TRBV7-9 and TRBJ1-5): DTGVSQNPRHKITKRGQNVTFRCDPISEHNRLYWYRQTLGQGPEFLTYFQNEAQLEKSRLLSDRFSAERPKGSFSTLEIQRTEQGDSAMYLCASSPDRGAQHFGDGTRLSIL.

The gene calls are TRBV2 and TRBJ1-4; D is possibly TRBD1 (6 bases). The germline V gene encodes CDR1 SNHLY and CDR2 FYNNEI. Between the trimmed V and J ends, which lost 3 bases and 1 base, there was a span of 9 bases. The CDR3 extends over 15 amino acids. The CDR3 DNA reads as TGTGCCAGCAGTGACCAAGGGGGAACTAATGAAAAACTGTTTTTT. It translates to CASSDQGGTNEKLFF.

The V call is TRBV2, the J call TRBJ2-1; possible D gene TRBD1, 5 bases. V was cut by 2 bases and J by 12 bases, with 14 bases left in between. The CDR3 sequence is 13 residues long. Germline CDR1 is SNHLY and CDR2 is FYNNEI. This CDR3 is CASSERAGFLQFF. The CDR3 DNA sequence: TGTGCCAGCAGTGAAAGGGCAGGGTTTTTGCAGTTCTTC.

This clone was picked up a small number of times. As DNA, the CDR3 is TGTGCCAGCAGTTCCCGACCCACTAGCGGGAGCTACAATGAGCAGTTCTTC. Encoded protein: CASSSRPTSGSYNEQFF. The V gene is TRBV27, the J gene TRBJ2-1; 11 positions match TRBD2. This CDR3 has 17 residues. In germline, CDR1 is MNHEY, CDR2 SMNVEV (reference sequence). Germline trimming cut 4 bases from V and 3 bases from J; bases unmatched to any gene: 8.

The CDR3 sequence: CASSQEFGGTFENIQYF. The CDR3 DNA reads as TGCGCCAGCAGCCAAGAGTTTGGGGGGACTTTTGAAAACATTCAGTACTTC. The V call is TRBV4-3, the J call TRBJ2-4; D might be TRBD2 (6 bases). Germline CDR1 is LGHNA and CDR2 is YSLEER. CDR3 length: 17 amino acids. The V and J ends lost 0 bases and 5 bases respectively, with 17 bases between them.

The V call is TRBV4-3, the J call TRBJ2-3; TRBD2 agrees at 11 bases. CDR3 length: 17 residues. With 0 bases clipped from V and 6 bases from J, the junction kept 8 bases outside the gene matches. In germline, CDR1 is LGHNA, CDR2 YSLEER. CDR3 sequence reads: CASSQDFLAGGRDTQYF. DNA for the CDR3: TGCGCCAGCAGCCAAGACTTCCTAGCGGGAGGAAGGGATACGCAGTATTTT.

The gene calls are TRBV7-2 and TRBJ2-1; no definite D call. V lost 1 base and J 9 bases, leaving 4 bases between the germline ends. The CDR3 covers 11 residues. Germline assignment: CDR1 SGHTA and CDR2 FQGNSA. CDR3 sequence (DNA): TGTGCCAGCAGCTTAGTTGTTGAGCAGTTCTTC. Protein: CASSLVVEQFF.

The sample holds a few counts of this clone. This specimen includes other DNA sequences encoding the same CDR3. The chain joins TRBV15 to TRBJ2-5; no definite D call. The CDR3 extends over 13 amino acids. CDR1 is LNHNV and CDR2 is YYDKDF in the germline V gene (reference sequence). The V end lost 3 bases, the J end lost 5 bases, and 10 bases lay between the germline ends. CDR3 sequence: CATSRDPGETQYF. Written as DNA, the CDR3 is TGTGCCACCAGCAGGGACCCCGGGGAGACCCAGTACTTC.

This chain joins TRBV28 and TRBJ2-1; D perhaps matches TRBD1 (5 bases). V was trimmed by 10 bases and J by 6 bases, leaving 13 bases between them. The CDR3 totals 12 residues. Germline CDR1 reads MDHEN; CDR2 reads SYDVKM. CDR3 loop: CATYTRVNEQFF. The CDR3 DNA follows: TGTGCCACCTATACCAGGGTCAATGAGCAGTTCTTC.

The chain has TRBV30 and TRBJ2-3; D call uncertain. The CDR3 consists of 12 residues. CDR1 GTSNPN and CDR2 SVGIG come from the germline V gene (reference sequence). The V gene lost 2 bases and the J gene lost 0 bases, with 3 bases spanning the gap. The CDR3 DNA reads as TGTGCCTGGAGTATAAGCACAGATACGCAGTATTTT. Encoded protein: CAWSISTDTQYF.

The chain combines TRBV21-1 with TRBJ2-7; the table's D call, TRBD1, was not checked against the DNA. TRBV21-1 is a listed pseudogene. This CDR3 contains 18 residues. The CDR3 loop is CASSPVGQATMTVYEQYF. As DNA, the CDR3 is TGTGCCAGCAGCCCCGTGGGACAGGCGACCATGACGGTCTACGAGCAGTACTTC.

There are a few counts of this clone. The genes are TRBV25-1 and TRBJ2-5, with 11 bases matching TRBD2. The ends lost 5 bases at V and 1 base at J; junction bases unmatched: 3. Germline V gene data show CDR1 as MGHDK and CDR2 as SYGVNS. CDR3 length: 15 residues. The CDR3 protein is CASSKGLAVQETQYF. For the CDR3, the DNA is TGTGCCAGCAGTAAGGGACTAGCGGTCCAAGAGACCCAGTACTTC.

This clone was recorded a few times. This chain uses TRBV19 with TRBJ2-3; 8 bases align to TRBD1. The CDR3 is 15 residues long. V lost 7 bases and J lost 3; bases outside the gene matches: 9. Germline values: CDR1 LNHDA, CDR2 SQIVND (reference sequence). CDR3 sequence reads: CASIPTGAYTDTQYF. Here the CDR3 DNA reads TGTGCCAGTATCCCGACAGGGGCCTATACAGATACGCAGTATTTT.

This clone appeared a few times. Its ends do not fully match the called genes, so a read error is possible. V and J are TRBV20-1 and TRBJ1-4; no reliable D call. Germline CDR1 and CDR2: DFQATT and SNEGSKA (reference sequence). The CDR3 runs 11 residues. CDR3 protein: CSANGGVTCIF. CDR3 bases: TGCAGTGCTAATGGTGGGGTGACGTGCATTTTT.

The chain uses TRBV29-1 and TRBJ2-2; D might be TRBD2 (5 bases). V was trimmed by 4 bases and J by 1 base, leaving 10 bases between them. Germline assignment: CDR1 SQVTM and CDR2 ANQGSEA. This CDR3 has 14 amino acids. In nucleotides, the CDR3 is TGCAGCGTTGTGACGGACTTGAACACCGGGGAGCTGTTTTTT. Residues: CSVVTDLNTGELFF.

The J gene is TRBJ2-7, the V gene TRBV5-6; D unresolved. V was clipped by 3 bases and J by 6 bases, with 7 bases between them. This CDR3 comprises 11 residues. Germline V gene sequence: CDR1 SGHDT, CDR2 YYEEEE. CDR3 in DNA: TGTGCCAGCAGCTCCCCATTCGAGCAGTACTTC. It yields the protein CASSSPFEQYF.

The chain carries TRBV29-1 and TRBJ2-7, with D hard to call. In germline, CDR1 is SQVTM, CDR2 ANQGSEA. V shed 5 bases and J shed 0 bases, with 5 bases lying between them. The CDR3 runs to 11 residues. This chain's CDR3 is CSVISSYEQYF. In DNA, the CDR3 is TGCAGCGTTATTAGCTCCTACGAGCAGTACTTC.